These 20 T cell receptor beta chains were all obtained from the same sample, sequenced in a study of shared clonotypes between healthy human individuals. The protocol was immunoSEQ multiplex PCR, while the TCRdb copy is restricted to in-frame clones and leaves out a portion. The data hold nearly 500,000 clones, with over 60% observed a single time. Sequencing was carried out using PBMCs. The receptors here all came from a woman aged 40 to 50 in good health. Some clones in this sample may be carry-over from other donors' samples.

There are a few counts of this clone. The chain employs TRBV5-1 and TRBJ2-7, with D maybe TRBD1 (5 bases). The CDR3 sequence is 16 residues long. V was cut by 4 bases and J by 5 bases, with 22 bases left in between. Germline CDR1 reads SGHRS; CDR2 reads YFSETQ. The DNA for the CDR3 is TGCGCCAGCAGCCCCACAACACAGGTAACGCTAAACGAGCAGTACTTC. Translating it yields CASSPTTQVTLNEQYF.

The chain joins TRBV30 to TRBJ2-7, with TRBD2 as a possible D gene (5 bases). The length of the CDR3 is 14 residues. V dropped 0 bases and J dropped 1 base, with 10 bases sitting between them. Germline loops: CDR1 GTSNPN, CDR2 SVGIG (reference sequence). The CDR3 nucleotides read TGTGCCTGGAGTGTACTAGGGCGGTCCTACGAGCAGTACTTC. It codes for CAWSVLGRSYEQYF. The full variable domain, with the rest looked up from reference TRBV30 and TRBJ2-7, is SQTIHQWPATLVQPVGSPLSLECTVEGTSNPNLYWYRQAAGRGLQLLFYSVGIGQISSEVPQNLSASRPQDRQFILSSKKLLLSDSGFYLCAWSVLGRSYEQYFGPGTRLTVT.

This rearrangement joins TRBV19 to TRBJ1-2; 8 bases are a match to TRBD1. Germline values: CDR1 LNHDA, CDR2 SQIVND (reference sequence). CDR3 length: 13 amino acids. V lost 6 bases and J lost 8; bases outside the gene matches: 8. The CDR3 DNA sequence: TGTGCCAGTAGACGGGGACAGGAAGAAGGCTACACCTTC. Its protein is CASRRGQEEGYTF.

The chain links TRBV11-2 to TRBJ2-7; D is unclear. CDR1 SGHAT and CDR2 FQNNGV come from the germline V gene. Trimming removed 3 bases at V and 5 bases at J, with 5 bases between. The CDR3 contains 11 residues. This chain's CDR3 is CASSFHHEQYF. The CDR3 DNA follows: TGTGCCAGCAGCTTTCACCACGAGCAGTACTTC.

This clone came up many times. The chain joins TRBV30 to TRBJ2-7, with D uncertain. The CDR3 totals 10 residues. Germline CDR1 GTSNPN, CDR2 SVGIG (reference sequence). V lost 6 bases to trimming and J lost 3 bases, with 6 bases between them. The CDR3 DNA sequence: TGTGCCTGCGGTGACTACGAGCAGTACTTC. Its protein product is CACGDYEQYF.

This sequence joins TRBV29-1 and TRBJ2-1; TRBD2 matches at 8 bases. The CDR3 length is 15 residues. The germline V gene encodes CDR1 SQVTM and CDR2 ANQGSEA. The ends lost 4 bases at V and 5 bases at J; junction bases unmatched: 10. CDR3 residues: CSVGSSGTPNNEQFF. CDR3 in DNA: TGCAGCGTTGGGAGTAGCGGGACCCCTAACAATGAGCAGTTCTTC.

The CDR3 spells CASSLNRGYGYTF. CDR3 sequence (DNA): TGTGCCAGCAGCTTGAACAGGGGATATGGCTACACCTTC. The V and J genes are TRBV5-6 and TRBJ1-2; 7 bases fit TRBD1. V lost 1 base to trimming and J lost 5 bases; unmatched junction nucleotides: 2. CDR3 length: 13 residues. In germline, CDR1 is SGHDT, CDR2 YYEEEE.

This clone was recorded a few times. The chain uses TRBV4-3 and TRBJ2-7; D unresolved. The CDR3 covers 14 residues. V was cut by 6 bases and J by 6 bases, with 18 bases left in between. Germline CDR1 and CDR2: LGHNA and YSLEER. The CDR3 spells CASRRIRQEGEQYF. The CDR3 DNA reads TGCGCCAGCAGGCGAATTCGACAAGAAGGCGAGCAGTACTTC.

V usage is TRBV28 and J usage is TRBJ2-2; D tentatively reads TRBD1 or TRBD2 (5 bases each). The CDR3 totals 12 residues. CDR1 is MDHEN, CDR2 SYDVKM, per germline. The CDR3 region is CGMGTNTGELFF. CDR3 coding DNA: TGTGGTATGGGGACCAACACCGGGGAGCTGTTTTTT.

The chain combines TRBV28 with TRBJ2-1, with D possibly called TRBD1 or TRBD2 (5 bases each). CDR1 MDHEN and CDR2 SYDVKM come from the germline V gene. The germline V and J ends were trimmed by 3 bases and 11 bases, with 11 bases remaining between them. CDR3 length: 12 residues. The CDR3 loop is CASSFLGPKQFF. CDR3 bases: TGTGCCAGCAGTTTCCTGGGACCTAAGCAGTTCTTC.

This chain uses TRBV6-7 with TRBJ2-3, with no clear D. TRBV6-7 is an ORF, and what it does is uncertain. The CDR3 has 10 amino acids. Trimming removed 5 bases at V and 4 bases at J, with 1 base between. The CDR3 DNA follows: TGTGCCAGCAGTGCAGATACGCAGTATTTT. It codes for CASSADTQYF.

The rearrangement joins TRBV19 to TRBJ1-3; TRBD1 is a possible D gene (5 bases). Trimming stripped 8 bases from V and 2 bases from J, with 16 bases between. Germline CDR1 and CDR2: LNHDA and SQIVND (reference sequence). CDR3 length: 15 amino acids. The CDR3 DNA is TGTGCCAGTGGTACCTCAGGGTTCACTGGAAACACCATATATTTT. Translating gives CASGTSGFTGNTIYF.

V is TRBV6-1 and J is TRBJ2-7, with 7 bases lining up with TRBD1. This CDR3 is built from 15 residues. The J segment lost 0 bases and the V segment lost 7 bases, leaving 9 bases of the junction unmatched. CDR1 and CDR2 from the germline V gene are MNHNS and SASEGT. DNA for the CDR3: TGTGCCAGCAACTCGGGACAGCAATACTCCTACGAGCAGTACTTC. Translating gives CASNSGQQYSYEQYF.

This rearrangement joins TRBV4-1 to TRBJ1-4; possibly TRBD1 for D (6 bases). There are 17 residues in the CDR3. Trimming shortened V by 1 base and J by 0 bases, and 12 bases separated the two germline ends. CDR1 is MGHRA, CDR2 YSYEKL, per germline. The CDR3 DNA sequence: TGCGCCAGCAGCCAAGCTCAGCCAGGGGCAACTAATGAAAAACTGTTTTTT. Translation gives CASSQAQPGATNEKLFF.

This clone was detected once. This chain joins TRBV7-6 and TRBJ2-2; D may be TRBD2 (5 bases). CDR1 and CDR2 from the germline V gene are SGHVS and FNYEAQ. The CDR3 runs 17 residues. V was cut by 2 bases and J by 6 bases, with 19 bases left in between. This CDR3 reads CASSLSVGGTRAGELFF. CDR3 bases: TGTGCCAGCAGCTTATCGGTGGGCGGAACGAGGGCCGGGGAGCTGTTTTTT.

The chain uses TRBV2 and TRBJ1-6; D unresolved. The germline V and J ends were trimmed by 3 bases and 8 bases, with 17 bases remaining between them. CDR3 length: 16 residues. The germline V gene has CDR1 SNHLY and CDR2 FYNNEI. CDR3 amino acids: CASSDVDLVPDSPLHF. The CDR3 nucleotides read TGTGCCAGCAGTGATGTGGATCTCGTGCCGGATTCACCCCTCCACTTT. Full variable domain (outside the CDR3, taken from reference TRBV2 and TRBJ1-6): EPEVTQTPSHQVTQMGQEVILRCVPISNHLYFYWYRQILGQKVEFLVSFYNNEISEKSEIFDDQFSVERPDGSNFTLKIRSTKLEDSAMYFCASSDVDLVPDSPLHFGNGTRLTVT.

This clone was recorded a few times. The rearrangement links TRBV6-5 to TRBJ1-5, with 10 bases matching TRBD1. V shed 5 bases and J 15 bases; nucleotides not matched to a gene: 7. This CDR3 is 12 amino acids long. Germline loops: CDR1 MNHEY, CDR2 SVGAGI. CDR3 amino acids: CASSRDRGLLHF. For the CDR3, the DNA is TGTGCCAGCAGTCGCGACAGGGGGCTGTTGCATTTT.

This sequence joins TRBV21-1 and TRBJ2-1; the D segment call TRBD2 is taken from the table without a DNA check. TRBV21-1 is a recognized pseudogene. The CDR3 consists of 16 residues. CDR3 DNA sequence: TGTGCCAGCAGGCGCCCGACTAGCGGGAGTAGTAATGAGCAGTTCTTC. It yields the protein CASRRPTSGSSNEQFF.

J is TRBJ1-2 and V is TRBV28, with 9 bases matching TRBD1. V lost 2 bases to trimming and J lost 8 bases; unmatched junction nucleotides: 6. Germline V lookup: CDR1 MDHEN, CDR2 SYDVKM. This CDR3 is 14 amino acids long. For the CDR3, the DNA is TGTGCCAGCAGTTTACCGGACAGGGGAGGCGGCTACACCTTC. It codes for CASSLPDRGGGYTF.

This chain links TRBV19 with TRBJ2-6, with D tentatively TRBD2 (5 bases). The germline V gene has CDR1 LNHDA and CDR2 SQIVND (reference sequence). The CDR3 contains 18 residues. Trimming stripped 7 bases from V and 4 bases from J, with 23 bases between. This chain's CDR3 is CASNGALGLPFGANVLTF. The DNA for the CDR3 is TGTGCCAGTAATGGAGCACTAGGTCTACCCTTCGGGGCCAACGTCCTGACTTTC.